The 32 T cell receptor beta chains presented below share a single source sample, sequenced in a study of T cell responses to AZD1222 COVID-19 vaccine. The table came from immunoSEQ multiplex PCR; TCRdb's copy has only in-frame clones and leaves some out. Of 200,000 to 250,000 clones listed, just over 90% are singletons. The specimen comprised peripheral blood, sampled on day 0 of MenACWY control vaccination. Receptors originate from an adult in good health.

This clone was recorded only once. V is TRBV7-2 and J is TRBJ2-7; 7 bases are a match to TRBD2. The germline V gene encodes CDR1 SGHTA and CDR2 FQGNSA. The CDR3 runs 16 residues. The junction had 12 bases not matched to a gene; V was cut back by 1 base and J by 6 bases. CDR3 loop: CASSLERGLGGSEQYF. DNA for the CDR3: TGTGCCAGCAGCTTAGAGCGGGGACTGGGGGGTTCCGAGCAGTACTTC.

V usage is TRBV5-1 and J usage is TRBJ1-1; D gene unclear. CDR3 length: 13 residues. The V gene lost 2 bases and the J gene lost 7 bases, with 12 bases spanning the gap. Germline V gene sequence: CDR1 SGHRS, CDR2 YFSETQ. This CDR3 is CASSFNSPFEAFF. CDR3 sequence (DNA): TGCGCCAGCAGCTTCAACAGCCCCTTTGAAGCTTTCTTT.

The table lists this clone with a few counts. The chain employs TRBV6-6 and TRBJ1-3; D is unclear. The germline V and J ends were trimmed by 4 bases and 0 bases, with 10 bases remaining between them. The CDR3 is 15 amino acids. Germline V gene sequence: CDR1 MNHNY, CDR2 SVGAGI (reference sequence). CDR3 sequence: CASSSKGSSGNTIYF. The CDR3 DNA is TGTGCCAGCAGTTCCAAGGGCAGCTCTGGAAACACCATATATTTT.

For this clone: At one of its ends the junction is not consistent with the germline gene, which may arise from a read error. The chain is built from TRBV28 and TRBJ1-1, with D possibly being TRBD1 (6 bases). CDR1 is MDHEN and CDR2 is SYDVKM in the germline V gene. CDR3 size: 16 residues. The CDR3 DNA follows: TGTACCAGCAGTACCTCTCGATGGACAGAGAGCTCTGAAGCTTTCTTT. Protein product: CTSSTSRWTESSEAFF.

The rearrangement uses TRBV28 and TRBJ1-5; D uncertain. The CDR3 covers 13 residues. Trimming shortened V by 2 bases and J by 3 bases, and 5 bases separated the two germline ends. Germline values: CDR1 MDHEN, CDR2 SYDVKM. Written as DNA, the CDR3 is TGTGCCAGCAGTTTAGACCTCAATCAGCCCCAGCATTTT. The encoded protein is CASSLDLNQPQHF.

The chain is built from TRBV7-2 and TRBJ2-3, with TRBD2 matching over 8 bases. CDR3 size: 18 residues. CDR1 SGHTA and CDR2 FQGNSA come from the germline V gene. The ends lost 5 bases at V and 5 bases at J; junction bases unmatched: 18. CDR3 DNA sequence: TGTGCCAGCAGCCGCGCGGGGGGCGGCACACGGTTAGAAGATACGCAGTATTTT. Amino acid sequence: CASSRAGGGTRLEDTQYF. Based on the CDR3 plus reference TRBV7-2 and TRBJ2-3, the full variable domain is GAGVSQSPSNKVTEKGKDVELRCDPISGHTALYWYRQSLGQGLEFLIYFQGNSAPDKSGLPSDRFSAERTGGSVSTLTIQRTQQEDSAVYLCASSRAGGGTRLEDTQYFGPGTRLTVL.

CDR3 amino acids: CASGTGVGTGELFF. The CDR3, as DNA: TGTGCTAGTGGGACAGGGGTGGGCACCGGGGAGCTGTTTTTT. The genes are TRBV12-5 and TRBJ2-2; 8 bases fit TRBD1. The V and J ends lost 6 bases and 4 bases, in that order; junction bases with no gene match: 4. Looked up from germline, CDR1 is LGHNT and CDR2 is FRNRAP. The CDR3 extends over 14 amino acids.

The CDR3 sequence: CAWSEQGRQETQYF. In nucleotides, the CDR3 is TGTGCCTGGAGTGAACAGGGGAGGCAAGAGACCCAGTACTTC. The rearrangement uses TRBV30 and TRBJ2-5; a weak D match, TRBD1 (7 bases). Germline CDR1 is GTSNPN and CDR2 is SVGIG (reference sequence). This CDR3 has 14 amino acids. Trimming stripped 1 base from V and 2 bases from J, with 11 bases between.

This chain joins TRBV18 and TRBJ1-1, with D perhaps TRBD1 (5 bases). Looked up from germline, CDR1 is KGHSH and CDR2 is LQKENI. This CDR3 is 16 amino acids long. Trimming shortened V by 2 bases and J by 4 bases, and 17 bases separated the two germline ends. CDR3 loop: CASSPTAPGGSTEAFF. The DNA for the CDR3 is TGTGCCAGCTCACCAACGGCGCCGGGGGGGAGCACTGAAGCTTTCTTT.

The V gene is TRBV18, the J gene TRBJ1-2; D gene ambiguous. The CDR3 has 12 residues. Trimming removed 2 bases at V and 4 bases at J, with 5 bases between. Looked up from germline, CDR1 is KGHSH and CDR2 is LQKENI. The CDR3 region is CASSPNSYGYTF. CDR3 sequence (DNA): TGTGCCAGCTCACCAAACAGCTATGGCTACACCTTC.

The chain recombines TRBV30 with TRBJ1-3, with D hard to call. In germline, CDR1 is GTSNPN, CDR2 SVGIG (reference sequence). V was shortened by 5 bases and J by 4 bases, with 15 bases between the two germline ends. There are 14 residues in the CDR3. The CDR3 sequence: CAWSEGRSGNTIYF. The CDR3 DNA reads as TGTGCCTGGTCTGAAGGTCGGTCCGGAAACACCATATATTTT.

V and J are TRBV6-4 and TRBJ2-2, with TRBD2 identical over 10 bases. The CDR3 loop spans 16 amino acids. Trimming at V came to 9 bases and at J to 5 bases, leaving 12 bases not matched to a gene. CDR1 is MRHNA, CDR2 SNTAGT, per germline. CDR3: CASRLAGALKTGELFF. For the CDR3, the DNA is TGTGCCAGTCGTCTAGCGGGGGCCCTAAAGACCGGGGAGCTGTTTTTT.

The rearrangement uses TRBV20-1 and TRBJ1-4; TRBD1 is a possible D gene (6 bases). Deletions cut 3 bases from V and 0 bases from J, with 11 bases between. This CDR3 is 15 amino acids long. The germline V gene encodes CDR1 DFQATT and CDR2 SNEGSKA (reference sequence). This chain's CDR3 is CSASAGDPTNEKLFF. The DNA for the CDR3 is TGCAGTGCTAGTGCAGGGGACCCAACTAATGAAAAACTGTTTTTT.

This chain links TRBV5-1 with TRBJ2-5; 8 bases are shared with TRBD2. Germline trimming cut 5 bases from V and 5 bases from J; bases unmatched to any gene: 17. The germline CDR1 and CDR2 sequences are SGHRS and YFSETQ. This CDR3 spans 17 amino acids. This CDR3 reads CASRERGHGAITETQYF. In DNA, the CDR3 is TGCGCCAGCAGGGAGCGGGGGCATGGGGCTATAACGGAGACCCAGTACTTC.

The chain joins TRBV5-4 to TRBJ1-4, with 10 bases identical to TRBD1. V lost 5 bases, J lost 7 bases, and 8 bases stayed unmatched. This CDR3 spans 15 amino acids. The germline gives CDR1 SGHNT, CDR2 YYREEE (reference sequence). CDR3 nucleotides: TGTGCCAGCAGTGGGACAGGGGCGGCCCCTGAAAAACTGTTTTTT. The encoded protein is CASSGTGAAPEKLFF.

The V and J genes are TRBV6-2 or TRBV6-3 and TRBJ1-5, with D maybe TRBD1 (5 bases). The CDR3 length is 17 residues. The ends were cut back, 2 bases at V and 3 bases at J, with 17 bases in the middle. Germline CDR1 reads MNHEY; CDR2 reads SVGEGT. CDR3 in amino acids: CASSYVPGGKDNQPQHF. The CDR3 coding sequence is TGTGCCAGCAGTTACGTCCCGGGGGGTAAGGACAATCAGCCCCAGCATTTT.

The chain recombines TRBV18 with TRBJ2-5, with TRBD2 matching 9 bases. CDR3 length: 13 amino acids. Trimming cost V 4 bases and J 5 bases; bases outside gene matches: 2. CDR1 KGHSH and CDR2 LQKENI come from the germline V gene. Here the CDR3 reads CASSLGTSETQYF. The CDR3 DNA reads as TGTGCCAGCTCACTAGGGACTAGCGAGACCCAGTACTTC.

This clone was observed a single time. The rearrangement links TRBV5-4 to TRBJ1-3; 7 bases line up with TRBD1. Per germline, CDR1 SGHNT and CDR2 YYREEE (reference sequence). The CDR3 is 18 residues long. The V segment lost 5 bases and the J segment 4 bases; nucleotides outside the gene matches: 18. This CDR3 reads CASSPKGQFLPGGNTIYF. The DNA of the CDR3 is TGTGCCAGCAGTCCCAAGGGACAGTTCCTCCCGGGAGGAAACACCATATATTTT.

V is TRBV18 and J is TRBJ2-1; 8 bases are shared with TRBD1. Germline trimming cut 0 bases from V and 8 bases from J; bases unmatched to any gene: 9. The CDR3 is made up of 16 amino acids. CDR1 and CDR2 from the germline V gene are KGHSH and LQKENI. DNA for the CDR3: TGTGCCAGCTCACCACCGCTTGGACAGGGTAAGGATGAGCAGTTCTTC. Protein: CASSPPLGQGKDEQFF. The whole variable domain, remainder taken from reference TRBV18 and TRBJ2-1, is NAGVMQNPRHLVRRRGQEARLRCSPMKGHSHVYWYRQLPEEGLKFMVYLQKENIIDESGMPKERFSAEFPKEGPSILRIQQVVRGDSAAYFCASSPPLGQGKDEQFFGPGTRLTVL.

V usage is TRBV6-1 and J usage is TRBJ1-2, with a possible D match to TRBD1 (5 bases). The CDR3 extends over 15 amino acids. V was cut by 0 bases and J by 0 bases, with 8 bases left in between. The germline V gene encodes CDR1 MNHNS and CDR2 SASEGT. CDR3 in amino acids: CASSEAGGANYGYTF. In DNA form, the CDR3 reads TGTGCCAGCAGTGAAGCGGGGGGGGCTAACTATGGCTACACCTTC.

The chain is built from TRBV18 and TRBJ1-5; D remains ambiguous. The CDR3 is 13 amino acids. CDR1 KGHSH and CDR2 LQKENI come from the germline V gene. Trimming left V 0 bases short and J 7 bases short, with 7 bases between. The chain's CDR3 is CASSPPSAQPQHF. CDR3 sequence (DNA): TGTGCCAGCTCACCACCGTCGGCACAGCCCCAGCATTTT.

J is TRBJ1-1 and V is TRBV30; D not certain. The CDR3 is made up of 11 amino acids. The V and J ends lost 4 bases and 5 bases respectively, with 8 bases between them. Looked up from germline, CDR1 is GTSNPN and CDR2 is SVGIG (reference sequence). The CDR3 loop is CAWNPGTEAFF. The DNA for the CDR3 is TGTGCCTGGAATCCGGGAACTGAAGCTTTCTTT.

The J gene is TRBJ2-2, the V gene TRBV9; D gene ambiguous. The CDR3 length is 15 residues. V lost 4 bases, J lost 3 bases, and 13 bases lay in between. CDR1 and CDR2 from the germline V gene are SGDLS and YYNGEE. The CDR3 here is CASSTHSGYTGELFF. The CDR3 region has the DNA TGTGCCAGCAGCACACATTCAGGTTACACCGGGGAGCTGTTTTTT.

This clone was counted once. The chain uses TRBV29-1 and TRBJ1-2, with D perhaps matching TRBD1 (6 bases). From germline, CDR1 is SQVTM and CDR2 ANQGSEA. The CDR3 consists of 15 residues. Trimming cost V 4 bases and J 2 bases, with 17 bases left between them. The CDR3 nucleotides read TGCAGCGTTGGGGGGGCAGTTCCTCTAAACTATGGCTACACCTTC. Amino acids: CSVGGAVPLNYGYTF.

This chain uses TRBV11-2 with TRBJ1-6; D not certain. CDR1 and CDR2 (germline): SGHAT, FQNNGV. The CDR3 is 16 residues long. V was shortened by 0 bases and J by 7 bases, with 13 bases between the two germline ends. For the CDR3, the DNA is TGTGCCAGCAGCTTAGATCAGAATAGGGTGAATTCACCCCTCCACTTT. Its translation: CASSLDQNRVNSPLHF.

The V gene is TRBV18, the J gene TRBJ1-1; TRBD1 matches 8 bases. V trimming: 5 bases; J trimming: 4 bases; junction bases outside the gene matches: 6. The CDR3 spans 14 residues. Germline V gives CDR1 KGHSH, CDR2 LQKENI. Written as DNA, the CDR3 is TGTGCCAGCTCAGGTGGACAGGGTTTCACTGAAGCTTTCTTT. Residues: CASSGGQGFTEAFF.

V is TRBV21-1 and J is TRBJ1-4. TRBV21-1 corresponds to a pseudogene. This CDR3 contains 12 residues. CDR3 DNA: TGTGCCAGCCCCAAGTTCGGTGAAAAACTGTTTTTT. It specifies CASPKFGEKLFF.

This clone has a single count. This chain connects TRBV30 to TRBJ1-5; D is unresolved. V was trimmed by 4 bases and J by 0 bases, leaving 7 bases between them. Germline CDR1 reads GTSNPN; CDR2 reads SVGIG (reference sequence). This CDR3 has 13 residues. The CDR3 sequence: CAWTLGSNQPQHF. For the CDR3, the DNA is TGTGCCTGGACCTTGGGTAGCAATCAGCCCCAGCATTTT.

The rearrangement uses TRBV27 and TRBJ2-4, with D uncertain. V was pared by 0 bases and J by 2 bases, with 8 bases between. Germline V CDR1 and CDR2: MNHEY, SMNVEV (reference sequence). The CDR3 covers 15 residues. For the CDR3, the DNA is TGTGCCAGCAGTTTATCGCAGAGGACCAAAAACATTCAGTACTTC. Its protein product is CASSLSQRTKNIQYF.

The chain carries TRBV6-2 or TRBV6-3 and TRBJ2-1; 9 nucleotides line up with TRBD2. This CDR3 is built from 14 residues. CDR1 is MNHEY, CDR2 SVGEGT, per germline. V gave up 5 bases and J gave up 4 bases; unmatched junction bases: 3. Here the CDR3 reads CASSGRGGYNEQFF. Here the CDR3 DNA reads TGTGCCAGCAGTGGGCGGGGGGGTTACAATGAGCAGTTCTTC.

V usage is TRBV4-2 and J usage is TRBJ1-2; D not resolved. The V gene lost 0 bases and the J gene lost 7 bases, with 12 bases spanning the gap. Germline CDR1 is LGHNA and CDR2 is YNFKEQ. The CDR3 runs to 14 residues. DNA for the CDR3: TGTGCCAGCAGCCAAGATTTGACGGTGTTTGGCTACACCTTC. This encodes CASSQDLTVFGYTF.

The chain combines TRBV6-2 or TRBV6-3 with TRBJ2-2; 12 bases are shared with TRBD1. This CDR3 has 17 amino acids. J was trimmed by 6 bases and V by 4 bases; bases with no gene match: 9. Germline lookup yields CDR1 MNHEY and CDR2 SVGEGT. The CDR3 DNA is TGTGCCAGCAGTTCAGAGGGACAGGGGGCTGTGGCCGGGGAGCTGTTTTTT. This encodes CASSSEGQGAVAGELFF.